The source of this T cell receptor beta chain is a study of technical replicates of blood from a few donors. CDR1 and CDR2 from the germline V gene are SGHTA and FQGNSA. The CDR3 is made up of 14 amino acids. Trimming stripped 2 bases from V and 2 bases from J, with 7 bases between. Measured with immunoSEQ multiplex PCR; TCRdb has only the in-frame clones, and not every one. The sample lists some 70,000 clones, roughly nine tenths occurring once. This clone was recorded once. The sequenced sample was PBMCs. The sequence was obtained from a human donor in good health. Some clones in this sample may be carry-over from other donors' samples. The genes are TRBV7-2 and TRBJ1-3, with D unresolved. CDR3 sequence reads: CASSLLGPGNTIYF. In DNA, the CDR3 is TGTGCCAGCAGCTTACTTGGGCCTGGAAACACCATATATTTT.